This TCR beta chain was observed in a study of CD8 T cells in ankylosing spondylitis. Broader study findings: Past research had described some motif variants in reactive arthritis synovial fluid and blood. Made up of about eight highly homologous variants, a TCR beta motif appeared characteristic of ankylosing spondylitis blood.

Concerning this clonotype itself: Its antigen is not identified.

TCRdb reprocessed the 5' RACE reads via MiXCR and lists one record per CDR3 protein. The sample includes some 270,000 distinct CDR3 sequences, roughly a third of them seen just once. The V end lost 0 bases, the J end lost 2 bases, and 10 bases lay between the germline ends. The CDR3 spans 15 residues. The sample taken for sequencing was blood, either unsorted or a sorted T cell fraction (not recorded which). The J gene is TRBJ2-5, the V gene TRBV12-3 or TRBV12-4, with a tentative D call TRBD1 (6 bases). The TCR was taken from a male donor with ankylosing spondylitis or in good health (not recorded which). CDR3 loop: CASSLADRSQETQYF. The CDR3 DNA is TGTGCCAGCAGTTTAGCCGACAGGTCGCAAGAGACCCAGTACTTC.